Here is one T cell receptor (beta chain) with its context. This sample is drawn from a study of T cells in Graves' hyperthyroidism and ophthalmopathy. Germline V gene lookup returns CDR1 SGHNT and CDR2 YYREEE (reference sequence). J was trimmed by 5 bases and V by 0 bases; bases with no gene match: 13. This CDR3 contains 18 residues. It was RNA transcripts that yielded the amplified TCR beta CDR3 regions. Using the HTBI primer set, a first-round RT-PCR was run on the TCR CDR3. TCRdb re-called the multiplex PCR reads with MiXCR, one entry per CDR3 protein. The sample has 600,000 to 700,000 distinct CDR3 sequences; roughly 15% are singletons.

The clonotype was recovered from a woman aged 40 to 50 with Graves' ophthalmopathy. Sequencing used blood. The chain recombines TRBV5-4 with TRBJ2-5; 10 nucleotides line up with TRBD2. CDR3: CASSLGSASGSRNETQYF. The CDR3 bases are TGTGCCAGCAGCTTGGGGTCAGCTAGCGGGAGCCGGAACGAGACCCAGTACTTC.